This TCR beta chain is from a study of PD-1 blockade in classical Hodgkin lymphoma. Time point reported: cycle 4 day 1 (C4D1), after five to seven weeks of nivolumab. Every patient experienced relapse after autologous stem cell transplantation, and brentuximab vedotin exposure varied. Magnetic negative selection purified CD4+ T cells from thawed PBMCs. Study-wide results and caveats: Lower baseline TCR diversity was reported for newly diagnosed patients than for healthy donors.

Details on this clone: The antigen remains unidentified.

The data were produced by immunoSEQ multiplex PCR, yet TCRdb's version contains in-frame clones alone and is incomplete. The table has around 37,000 clones, about 90% seen once; the top ten hold around 0.3%. The V gene's germline CDR1 is MNHEY and CDR2 SMNVEV (reference sequence). The CDR3 totals 18 residues. Trimming removed 3 bases from V and 5 bases from J, with 25 bases in between. The V and J genes are TRBV27 and TRBJ1-2; a weak D match, TRBD1 (5 bases). The receptor was isolated from a human donor with classical Hodgkin lymphoma. This specimen was CD4+ T cells from blood, taken before the fourth cycle of nivolumab. CDR3 coding DNA: TGTGCCAGCAGTTTGGTGTGGAACCAAGCCCGGGGGGATTATGGCTACACCTTC. Protein: CASSLVWNQARGDYGYTF.